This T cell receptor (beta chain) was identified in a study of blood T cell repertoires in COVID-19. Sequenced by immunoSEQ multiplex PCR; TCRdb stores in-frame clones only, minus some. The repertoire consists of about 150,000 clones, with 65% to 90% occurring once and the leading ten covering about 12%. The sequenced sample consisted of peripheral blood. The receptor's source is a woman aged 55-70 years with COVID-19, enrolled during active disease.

In nucleotides, the CDR3 is TGTGCCAGCAGCCCCCTAGCGGGAGGGCCCCACGAGCAGTACTTC. Amino acids: CASSPLAGGPHEQYF. The chain carries TRBV3-1 (or the pseudogene TRBV3-2) and TRBJ2-7, with 12 bases that match TRBD2. Germline trimming cut 4 bases from V and 5 bases from J; bases unmatched to any gene: 6. The CDR3 is made up of 15 amino acids. From germline, CDR1 is LGHDT and CDR2 YNNKEL (reference sequence).